A single sample is the source of the 25 T cell receptor beta chains below, sequenced in a study of CD4 T cell repertoires in COVID-19. Profiling relied on immunoSEQ multiplex PCR, and the TCRdb table lists in-frame clones only, not all of them. The repertoire includes about 75,000 clones, about four fifths of them detected once, and around 0.59% sits in the top ten. This material consisted of CD4+ T cells from peripheral blood, taken after recovery from COVID-19. The receptors were sampled from a human donor who had COVID-19.

The CDR3 DNA sequence: TGTGCCAGCTCACCACAAGCGGACGGGGAGCTGTTTTTT. Protein: CASSPQADGELFF. This chain joins TRBV18 and TRBJ2-2; D possibly corresponds to TRBD2 (5 bases). The CDR3 sequence is 13 residues long. V lost 1 base and J 7 bases, leaving 7 bases between the germline ends. Germline V gives CDR1 KGHSH, CDR2 LQKENI.

In DNA, the CDR3 is TGTGCCAGCCAGGTCCTGATAAGTGGCAAAAACATTCAGTACTTC. Translated: CASQVLISGKNIQYF. The chain couples TRBV2 to TRBJ2-4; no definite D call. Germline V gene data show CDR1 as SNHLY and CDR2 as FYNNEI. This CDR3 contains 15 residues. Trimming left V 8 bases short and J 3 bases short, with 17 bases between.

This chain links TRBV19 with TRBJ2-5; D is ambiguous. The germline V and J ends were trimmed by 5 bases and 0 bases, with 16 bases remaining between them. This CDR3 is built from 16 residues. The germline CDR1 and CDR2 sequences are LNHDA and SQIVND (reference sequence). The CDR3 region is CASSSPNRADQETQYF. For the CDR3, the DNA is TGTGCCAGTAGTTCCCCCAACCGGGCAGACCAAGAGACCCAGTACTTC.

This clone was detected once. CDR3 in DNA: TGCGCCAGCAGCTTGAATCAGGGGGGCACAGATACGCAGTATTTT. Translating gives CASSLNQGGTDTQYF. The chain links TRBV5-1 to TRBJ2-3; the match to TRBD1 covers 7 bases. Germline V CDR1 and CDR2: SGHRS, YFSETQ. V shed 1 base, J shed 1 base, and the junction held 3 bases outside the gene matches. This CDR3 comprises 15 residues. Variable domain in full (rest from reference TRBV5-1 and TRBJ2-3): KAGVTQTPRYLIKTRGQQVTLSCSPISGHRSVSWYQQTPGQGLQFLFEYFSETQRNKGNFPGRFSGRQFSNSRSEMNVSTLELGDSALYLCASSLNQGGTDTQYFGPGTRLTVL.

This clone has at least ten counts. For the CDR3, the DNA is TGTGCCAGCAGTTTAGCGGGGGGGCCCACCGGGGAGCTGTTTTTT. It codes for CASSLAGGPTGELFF. The rearrangement links TRBV7-3 to TRBJ2-2; 11 bases align to TRBD2. There are 15 residues in the CDR3. The germline V gene has CDR1 SGHTA and CDR2 FQGTGA. The trim removed 6 bases at V and 4 bases at J, leaving 4 bases unmatched.

The V call is TRBV12-3 or TRBV12-4, the J call TRBJ2-2; 9 nucleotides align to TRBD1. J lost 6 bases, V lost 6 bases, and 2 bases had no gene match. The CDR3 sequence is 13 residues long. Here the CDR3 DNA reads TGTGCCAGCAGACGGACAGGGGCCGGGGAGCTGTTTTTT. It specifies CASRRTGAGELFF.

The chain is built from TRBV25-1 and TRBJ1-1; D is unresolved. Trimming cost V 2 bases and J 1 base, with 8 bases left between them. The CDR3 sequence is 14 residues long. Germline-derived CDR1 and CDR2 are MGHDK and SYGVNS. CDR3 protein: CASSEVGRNTEAFF. In nucleotides, the CDR3 is TGTGCCAGCAGTGAAGTAGGGAGGAACACTGAAGCTTTCTTT.

The rearrangement uses TRBV5-4 and TRBJ1-2, with D perhaps TRBD1 (6 bases). V was clipped by 4 bases and J by 4 bases, with 11 bases between them. Per the germline V gene, CDR1 is SGHNT and CDR2 is YYREEE (reference sequence). The CDR3 spans 13 residues. CDR3 sequence reads: CASSLTGAYGYTF. The CDR3 DNA reads TGTGCCAGCAGCCTGACAGGCGCCTATGGCTACACCTTC.

The genes are TRBV2 and TRBJ2-2; D is undetermined. The V end lost 6 bases, the J end lost 3 bases, and 8 bases lay between the germline ends. There are 13 residues in the CDR3. Germline CDR1 and CDR2: SNHLY and FYNNEI. The CDR3 DNA is TGTGCCAGCAGAGGGTCGCACACCGGGGAGCTGTTTTTT. Translated, it gives CASRGSHTGELFF.

The chain couples TRBV14 to TRBJ2-3; D perhaps matches TRBD2 (5 bases). This CDR3 comprises 14 residues. Germline-derived CDR1 and CDR2 are SGHDN and FVKESK. V lost 6 bases, J lost 2 bases, and 12 bases lay in between. Here the CDR3 reads CASRESGNTDTQYF. As DNA, the CDR3 is TGTGCCAGCAGGGAATCCGGGAACACAGATACGCAGTATTTT.

This rearrangement joins TRBV20-1 to TRBJ2-3, with TRBD2 matching 9 bases. This CDR3 has 18 residues. J gave up 2 bases and V 3 bases, and 15 bases lay outside the gene matches. Germline V gene sequence: CDR1 DFQATT, CDR2 SNEGSKA (reference sequence). CDR3 amino acids: CSASGFRNSGGITDTQYF. DNA of the CDR3: TGCAGTGCTAGTGGCTTCCGTAATAGCGGGGGAATCACAGATACGCAGTATTTT.

V and J are TRBV9 and TRBJ2-4; D is ambiguous. Germline CDR1 reads SGDLS; CDR2 reads YYNGEE. The CDR3 has 16 amino acids. V lost 3 bases, J lost 0 bases, and 13 bases lay in between. The CDR3 spells CASSEGYLLAKNIQYF. In DNA, the CDR3 is TGTGCCAGCAGCGAGGGCTACTTACTAGCCAAAAACATTCAGTACTTC.

The V call is TRBV19, the J call TRBJ1-3; TRBD1 might be the D (5 bases). This CDR3 contains 16 residues. V was pared by 6 bases and J by 2 bases, with 17 bases between. Germline V CDR1 and CDR2: LNHDA, SQIVND (reference sequence). The CDR3 sequence is CASSTPAGAPGNTIYF. Here the CDR3 DNA reads TGTGCCAGTAGCACCCCGGCTGGGGCGCCTGGAAACACCATATATTTT.

The J gene is TRBJ2-2, the V gene TRBV10-3; no firm D call. Germline CDR1 reads ENHRY; CDR2 reads SYGVKD. The CDR3 runs to 14 residues. Trimming took 10 bases from V and 2 from J, leaving 14 bases between them. As DNA, the CDR3 is TGTGCCACCTCAATCCGGGCCAACACCGGGGAGCTGTTTTTT. Protein: CATSIRANTGELFF.

The J gene is TRBJ2-1, the V gene TRBV7-2, with 13 nucleotides matching TRBD2. The germline gives CDR1 SGHTA, CDR2 FQGNSA. V shed 3 bases, J shed 8 bases, and the junction held 4 bases outside the gene matches. The CDR3 is 15 amino acids. CDR3 sequence (DNA): TGTGCCAGCAGCTTTGGGACTAGCGGGAAGTATGAGCAGTTCTTC. It yields the protein CASSFGTSGKYEQFF.

The table lists this clone with a few counts. This chain joins TRBV20-1 and TRBJ2-7; possibly TRBD2 for D (5 bases). Germline lookup yields CDR1 DFQATT and CDR2 SNEGSKA (reference sequence). There are 11 residues in the CDR3. V dropped 3 bases and J dropped 7 bases, with 10 bases sitting between them. In DNA form, the CDR3 reads TGCAGTGCTAGCCGGACGGGAGAGCAGTACTTC. Its translation: CSASRTGEQYF.

A single count supports this clone. The gene calls are TRBV7-9 and TRBJ2-5; D uncertain. The length of the CDR3 is 12 residues. CDR1 is SEHNR, CDR2 FQNEAQ, per germline (reference sequence). Deletions cut 2 bases from V and 5 bases from J, with 6 bases between. CDR3 sequence: CASSLWAETQYF. The CDR3 bases are TGTGCCAGCAGCTTATGGGCTGAGACCCAGTACTTC.

This clone is medium-sized in the sample. The chain joins TRBV28 to TRBJ1-2, with TRBD1 matching over 9 bases. V shed 6 bases and J 8 bases; nucleotides not matched to a gene: 10. The CDR3 is 14 amino acids. Germline V gives CDR1 MDHEN, CDR2 SYDVKM. The CDR3 protein is CASRAPGTGKGYTF. The CDR3 DNA sequence: TGTGCCAGCAGGGCCCCCGGGACAGGGAAGGGCTACACCTTC.

The chain employs TRBV5-1 and TRBJ2-3, with 9 bases identical to TRBD1. The CDR3 is made up of 16 amino acids. V trimming: 4 bases; J trimming: 1 base; junction bases outside the gene matches: 7. Looked up from germline, CDR1 is SGHRS and CDR2 is YFSETQ. The CDR3 DNA sequence: TGCGCCAGCAGCGTCGACAGGGGGGTTGGCACAGATACGCAGTATTTT. Translated, it gives CASSVDRGVGTDTQYF.

J is TRBJ2-5 and V is TRBV14; 8 nucleotides match TRBD1. The germline V gene has CDR1 SGHDN and CDR2 FVKESK. The CDR3 sequence is 17 residues long. Losses at the gene ends were 2 bases for V and 5 bases for J; bases not matched to a gene: 13. The CDR3 sequence is CASSQSGTGPVQETQYF. CDR3 nucleotides: TGTGCCAGCAGCCAATCCGGGACAGGCCCGGTTCAGGAGACCCAGTACTTC.

The rearrangement uses TRBV12-3 or TRBV12-4 and TRBJ1-1; D remains ambiguous. The CDR3 is made up of 13 amino acids. V was trimmed by 3 bases and J by 2 bases, leaving 7 bases between them. The CDR3 bases are TGTGCCAGCAGTTTCCTTATTAACACTGAAGCTTTCTTT. Amino acid sequence: CASSFLINTEAFF.

V usage is TRBV5-8 and J usage is TRBJ2-7; no clear D. V gave up 3 bases and J gave up 4 bases, with 17 bases separating them. The CDR3 contains 15 residues. Germline assignment: CDR1 SGHTS and CDR2 YDEGEE. In DNA, the CDR3 is TGTGCCAGCAGCTCGGGCCTAGTTCCTCGATACGAGCAGTACTTC. As protein: CASSSGLVPRYEQYF.

The chain couples TRBV7-9 to TRBJ2-1; 11 positions match TRBD1. J gave up 6 bases and V 5 bases, and 15 bases lay outside the gene matches. CDR1 is SEHNR, CDR2 FQNEAQ, per germline (reference sequence). CDR3 length: 18 residues. The CDR3 DNA sequence: TGTGCCAGCAGCGTAGGACAGGGGGCTTCTCCGGAGGGCAATGAGCAGTTCTTC. Protein sequence: CASSVGQGASPEGNEQFF. Full variable domain (remainder filled in from reference TRBV7-9 and TRBJ2-1): DTGVSQNPRHKITKRGQNVTFRCDPISEHNRLYWYRQTLGQGPEFLTYFQNEAQLEKSRLLSDRFSAERPKGSFSTLEIQRTEQGDSAMYLCASSVGQGASPEGNEQFFGPGTRLTVL.

This clone has just one count. The chain recombines TRBV6-6 with TRBJ2-3; TRBD1 aligns across 7 bases. V lost 5 bases to trimming and J lost 4 bases; unmatched junction nucleotides: 6. Germline assignment: CDR1 MNHNY and CDR2 SVGAGI (reference sequence). The CDR3 extends over 14 amino acids. Here the CDR3 reads CASSLTGVPDTQYF. The CDR3 bases are TGTGCCAGCAGTCTCACAGGGGTCCCAGATACGCAGTATTTT.

V gene TRBV7-9 combines with J gene TRBJ2-7; 8 nucleotides match TRBD1. The J segment lost 2 bases and the V segment lost 6 bases, leaving 9 bases of the junction unmatched. CDR3 length equals 15 residues. Looked up from germline, CDR1 is SEHNR and CDR2 is FQNEAQ (reference sequence). Here the CDR3 DNA reads TGTGCCAGCAGTCCATCGGGGACAGGAACCTACGAGCAGTACTTC. It yields the protein CASSPSGTGTYEQYF.